Detailed here is one T cell receptor (beta chain). What it binds is unknown. Libraries were prepared by immunoSEQ multiplex PCR; TCRdb keeps only in-frame clonotypes and omits some of them. The sample has approximately 78,000 clones; about 82% are singletons. This entry belongs to a study of OX40 agonist ivuxolimab in advanced cancers. Overall study results and limits: Normalized expansion of T-cell clones was also low for some nonresponders. The specificity for antigen of the expanded peripheral T cells was not determined.

Trimming pared 3 bases from V and 1 base from J, leaving 9 bases between. Germline assignment: CDR1 LNHNV and CDR2 YYDKDF (reference sequence). The CDR3 sequence is 14 residues long. The material sequenced was CD4+ or CD8+ T cells sorted from blood, taken in a trial of the OX40 agonist ivuxolimab. The source is an adult with an advanced solid tumor such as melanoma, head and neck, liver or kidney cancer. The chain uses TRBV15 and TRBJ1-1; D ambiguous. In DNA, the CDR3 is TGTGCCACCAGCAGCCGCAGGCAGAACACTGAAGCTTTCTTT. Translated: CATSSRRQNTEAFF.